This T cell receptor beta chain was identified during a study of siplizumab effects on memory and regulatory T cells. Overall study findings and caveats: Mappable CD4+ clones that were alloreactive averaged approximately 69% Treg-derived with siplizumab versus roughly 27% in controls. The study found that siplizumab significantly reduced alloreactive sequences traceable to unstimulated CD4+ memory cells. Naive T cells looked more diverse than memory cells, and they looked like major contributors to the alloresponse.

On this clone itself: Its antigen is not identified.

In germline, CDR1 is MNHEY, CDR2 SMNVEV (reference sequence). V lost 6 bases and J lost 6; bases outside the gene matches: 7. This CDR3 has 15 residues. Some clones are missing from TCRdb's copy, which holds only in-frame ones; the method was immunoSEQ multiplex PCR. The table lists roughly 62,000 clones, approximately 93% of them singletons, with around two fifths in the top ten. The TCR originated in a human donor in good health. What was sequenced was CD8+ T cells sorted from blood. The rearrangement links TRBV27 to TRBJ2-7; 14 bases match TRBD2. CDR3 amino acids: CASSLLGLAGVEQYF. The DNA of the CDR3 is TGTGCCAGCAGCCTTTTGGGACTAGCGGGAGTCGAGCAGTACTTC.